This is a list of T cell receptor beta chains from one sample in a study of T cell repertoires in cytomegalovirus infection. TCRdb re-analysed the reads in MiXCR, keeping a single row per CDR3 protein. The repertoire holds 600,000 to 800,000 distinct CDR3 sequences, with roughly 24% as singletons. The sequencing input was CD8+ T cells from PBMCs. Source of these receptors: a human donor in good health (CMV status not recorded). Some clones in this sample may be carry-over from other donors' samples. CDR3s include the opening cysteine and the closing phenylalanine or tryptophan. A D gene is named only where the DNA matches it firmly. The size of a clone is reported for some rows only, either as once, few or many, or as a class for expanded clones.

TRBJ2-2 TRBV28 many NA TGTGCCAGCAGTTTGATGCAGGGGCCCCAGACCGGGGAGCTGTTTTTT CASSLMQGPQTGELFF
TRBJ2-3 TRBV12-5 NA TRBD2 TGTGCTAGTGGTCCGACTAGCGGAAACACAGATACGCAGTATTTT CASGPTSGNTDTQYF
TRBJ2-5 TRBV6-2/TRBV6-3 few NA TGTGCCAGCAGTTATGCCCGGACCCAGTACTTC CASSYARTQYF
TRBJ1-1 TRBV19 NA TRBD1 TGTGCCAGTACCGGGACAGGGGCGAACACTGAAGCTTTCTTT CASTGTGANTEAFF
TRBJ1-5 TRBV20-1 few TRBD1 TGCAGTGCTAGAGTGTCACAGGGGAGTAGCAATCAGCCCCAGCATTTT CSARVSQGSSNQPQHF
TRBJ1-1 TRBV7-2 NA NA TGTGCCAGCAGAGGGGGGATCACTGAAGCTTTCTTT CASRGGITEAFF
TRBJ2-1 TRBV4-3 NA NA TGCGCCAGCAGCCAAATACAGGGACCCTACAATGAGCAGTTCTTC CASSQIQGPYNEQFF
TRBJ2-1 TRBV14 NA NA TGTGCCAGCAGCCGCGCGAGACTCTCCTACAATGAGCAGTTCTTC CASSRARLSYNEQFF
TRBJ2-1 TRBV27 many NA TGTGCCAGCAGTTACGGGGAGTACAATGAGCAGTTCTTC CASSYGEYNEQFF
TRBJ2-2 TRBV7-6 many TRBD1 TGTGCCAGCAGCCCCAGGACAGGGACAGCCGGGGAGCTGTTTTTT CASSPRTGTAGELFF
TRBJ1-4 TRBV20-1 once TRBD1 TGCAGTGCTAGTGAGGGGGCCCTGGCTAATGAAAAACTGTTTTTT CSASEGALANEKLFF
TRBJ2-2 TRBV4-1 many TRBD1 TGCGCCAGCAGCCAACAACAGGGGGTCCCTCAATTTAACACCGGGGAGCTGTTTTTT CASSQQQGVPQFNTGELFF
TRBJ2-1 TRBV7-2 many NA TGTGCCAGCAGCCTCCCACCCTACAATGAGCAGTTCTTC CASSLPPYNEQFF
TRBJ2-6 TRBV20-1 NA NA TGCAGTGCTAGAGATTCCGACTCTGGGGCCAACGTCCTGACTTTC CSARDSDSGANVLTF
TRBJ1-5 TRBV2 NA NA TGTGCCAGCAGGTCGGCGGACTATAGCAATCAGCCCCAGCATTTT CASRSADYSNQPQHF
TRBJ1-5 TRBV6-2/TRBV6-3 NA NA TGTGCCACCGGGGGTCCCTCTTGGGCCCAGCATTTT CATGGPSWAQHF
TRBJ2-1 TRBV7-6 NA NA TGTGCCAGCAGCGGACTCCTTTTCTCCTACGATGAGCAGTTCTTC CASSGLLFSYDEQFF
TRBJ1-6 TRBV7-8 NA TRBD1 TGTGCCAGCAGCCTGACAGGGCAAGAGTTAATTTCACCCCTCCACTTT CASSLTGQELISPLHF
TRBJ2-3 TRBV6-6 NA NA TGTGCCAGCAGTTCTAGTGTAACCTTCACAGATACGCAGTATTTT CASSSSVTFTDTQYF
TRBJ2-5 TRBV27 few TRBD2 TGTGCCAGCAGTTTGCGGGGGGCGGGGGTGTTGCAAGAGACCCAGTACTTC CASSLRGAGVLQETQYF
TRBJ1-1 TRBV14 few NA TGTGCCAGCAGCCGCCGGTTTCAGGGAGATACTGAAGCTTTCTTT CASSRRFQGDTEAFF
TRBJ1-2 TRBV6-2/TRBV6-3 NA NA TGTGCCAGCAGTCCCGCGGGCAGGCAGAACTATGGCTACACCTTC CASSPAGRQNYGYTF
TRBJ2-4 TRBV28 NA TRBD1 TGTGCCAGCAGCCCTGGACAGGGAATCGCGAACTTC CASSPGQGIANF
TRBJ1-6 TRBV20-1 NA NA TGCAGTGCTAGGGGTTGGGGGATGTCTTCACCCCTCCACTTT CSARGWGMSSPLHF
TRBJ2-7 TRBV5-4 NA NA TGTGCCAGCAGCTTGTCGGACCAGGCCTACGAGCAGTACTTC CASSLSDQAYEQYF
TRBJ2-1 TRBV10-3 many NA TGTGCCATCAGTGGGCAGGGGCCCTACAATGAGCAGTTCTTC CAISGQGPYNEQFF
TRBJ1-6 TRBV28 few NA TGTGCCAGCAGTTTGCAATGGCCTAATTCACCCCTCCACTTT CASSLQWPNSPLHF
TRBJ2-2 TRBV27 NA NA TGTGCCAGCAGTTTAAGTGGTCTACCGAACACCGGGGAGCTGTTTTTT CASSLSGLPNTGELFF
TRBJ2-5 TRBV10-3 few NA TGTGCCACCTCGGAGGGGCGGGAGACCCAGTACTTC CATSEGRETQYF
TRBJ1-2 TRBV7-9 many TRBD1 TGTGCCAGCAGCTGGACAGGGACTAACTATGGCTACACCTTC CASSWTGTNYGYTF
TRBJ2-7 TRBV7-9 many NA TGTGCCAGCAGCCAAGACGCTAGTAGCACCTACGAGCAGTACTTC CASSQDASSTYEQYF
TRBJ2-1 TRBV5-1 once TRBD1 TGCGCCAGCGCCGGACAGGCCAAGCAGTTCTTC CASAGQAKQFF
TRBJ1-1 TRBV6-2/TRBV6-3 few NA TGTGCCAGCAGTTTCTCTCCCCTGGACAGTTTGAACACTGAAGCTTTCTTT CASSFSPLDSLNTEAFF
TRBJ2-7 TRBV10-1 NA NA TGCGCCAGCAGTGAAGGGTCCGGCGAGCAGTACTTC CASSEGSGEQYF
TRBJ1-2 TRBV7-9 few TRBD1 TGTGCCAGTGCACAGGGGGGATATGGCTACACCTTC CASAQGGYGYTF
TRBJ2-1 TRBV20-1 NA TRBD2 TGCAGTGCCACCGGGACTAGCGGGGGGAGCTCCTACAATGAGCAGTTCTTC CSATGTSGGSSYNEQFF
TRBJ1-4 TRBV29-1 NA NA TGCAGCGCTGCCATGGAGGGGGAAAAACTGTTTTTT CSAAMEGEKLFF
TRBJ1-1 TRBV13 NA NA TGTGCCAGCGCTGTGGACACTGAAGCTTTCTTT CASAVDTEAFF
TRBJ2-2 TRBV9 NA NA TGTGCCAGCAGCTTATACAGGGAAACCGGGGAGCTGTTTTTT CASSLYRETGELFF
TRBJ1-3 TRBV7-9 many NA TGTGCCAGCAGCTTAGAAGGTGGAAACACCATATATTTT CASSLEGGNTIYF
TRBJ2-5 TRBV20-1 few NA TGCAGTGCTAGAGAAGGACAGAGGATGTACCAAGAGACCCAGTACTTC CSAREGQRMYQETQYF